The 28 T cell receptor beta chains presented below share a single source sample, sequenced in a study of cytomegalovirus exposure and HLA in healthy donors. PCR used 60 Vbeta primers and 13 Jbeta primers. Here immunoSEQ multiplex PCR was the method, and the copy in TCRdb shows in-frame clones only, minus some. This table holds 150,000 to 200,000 clones, around four fifths found once. Sequencing was carried out using PBMCs. Receptors were obtained from a female donor in good health and CMV-seronegative.

This rearrangement joins TRBV19 to TRBJ2-7; tentative D call: TRBD1 (5 bases). This CDR3 comprises 13 residues. Trimming pared 3 bases from V and 3 bases from J, leaving 9 bases between. CDR1 LNHDA and CDR2 SQIVND come from the germline V gene (reference sequence). This CDR3 is CASSISDSYEQYF. DNA of the CDR3: TGTGCCAGTAGTATCTCTGACAGCTACGAGCAGTACTTC. The entire variable domain, with the rest obtained from reference TRBV19 and TRBJ2-7, is as follows: DGGITQSPKYLFRKEGQNVTLSCEQNLNHDAMYWYRQDPGQGLRLIYYSQIVNDFQKGDIAEGYSVSREKKESFPLTVTSAQKNPTAFYLCASSISDSYEQYFGPGTRLTVT.

This chain links TRBV11-3 with TRBJ2-1; no definite D call. Trimming took off 1 base at V and 5 bases at J, with 6 bases between the two ends. Germline CDR1 reads SGHNT; CDR2 reads YENEEA. The CDR3 covers 13 residues. CDR3 protein: CASSLGANNEQFF. The CDR3 coding sequence is TGTGCCAGCAGCTTAGGAGCGAACAATGAGCAGTTCTTC.

The chain has TRBV5-1 and TRBJ1-3; 9 bases are a match to TRBD1. The CDR3 totals 14 residues. Germline V gene data show CDR1 as SGHRS and CDR2 as YFSETQ. V was clipped by 7 bases and J by 9 bases; unmatched bases: 11. Here the CDR3 DNA reads TGCGCCAGCGGGACAGGGATTTCCTATAGCACCATATATTTT. Amino acids: CASGTGISYSTIYF.

The chain links TRBV29-1 to TRBJ2-1; the match to TRBD2 covers 7 bases. The CDR3 length is 15 residues. Germline-derived CDR1 and CDR2 are SQVTM and ANQGSEA. V lost 5 bases, J lost 4 bases, and 11 bases stayed unmatched. The CDR3 reads CSVLSWAGVYNEQFF. The CDR3 region has the DNA TGCAGCGTTCTTAGCTGGGCGGGAGTATACAATGAGCAGTTCTTC.

This clone was detected only a few times. The chain is built from TRBV28 and TRBJ2-7; 8 bases fit TRBD1. Germline trimming cut 1 base from V and 4 bases from J; bases unmatched to any gene: 3. Germline CDR1 and CDR2: MDHEN and SYDVKM. CDR3 length equals 14 residues. The CDR3: CASSLSGGEYEQYF. The CDR3 DNA reads TGTGCCAGCAGTTTATCAGGGGGCGAGTACGAGCAGTACTTC.

V gene TRBV18 combines with J gene TRBJ2-7; 8 positions agree with TRBD1. The germline V gene encodes CDR1 KGHSH and CDR2 LQKENI. The V segment lost 3 bases and the J segment 2 bases; nucleotides outside the gene matches: 6. CDR3 length equals 15 residues. CDR3 region: CASSPSGTGPYEQYF. The CDR3 DNA sequence: TGTGCCAGCTCACCGTCCGGGACAGGTCCCTACGAGCAGTACTTC.

The chain recombines TRBV9 with TRBJ2-1; the D gene is possibly TRBD2 (6 bases). The V end was cut by 3 bases, the J end by 5 bases, with 12 bases between. This CDR3 has 14 amino acids. Germline CDR1 SGDLS, CDR2 YYNGEE. This chain's CDR3 is CASSGGGVDNEQFF. The CDR3 nucleotides are TGTGCCAGCAGCGGAGGAGGGGTCGACAATGAGCAGTTCTTC.

CDR3 residues: CASSLGSGRATEQFF. Written as DNA, the CDR3 is TGTGCCAGCAGCTTGGGGAGCGGGAGGGCCACTGAGCAGTTCTTC. The V and J genes are TRBV5-4 and TRBJ2-1; 10 bases align to TRBD2. CDR3 length: 15 amino acids. The germline V gene has CDR1 SGHNT and CDR2 YYREEE (reference sequence). V lost 0 bases and J lost 9; bases outside the gene matches: 6.

The CDR3 DNA reads as TGTGCCAGTAGTACTCGGACAGGCTCGGATAGCAATCAGCCCCAGCATTTT. Its translation is CASSTRTGSDSNQPQHF. V is TRBV19 and J is TRBJ1-5; 7 positions match TRBD1. V lost 4 bases and J lost 0; bases outside the gene matches: 9. The length of the CDR3 is 17 residues. Germline lookup yields CDR1 LNHDA and CDR2 SQIVND (reference sequence). The whole variable domain, filled in from reference TRBV19 and TRBJ1-5, reads DGGITQSPKYLFRKEGQNVTLSCEQNLNHDAMYWYRQDPGQGLRLIYYSQIVNDFQKGDIAEGYSVSREKKESFPLTVTSAQKNPTAFYLCASSTRTGSDSNQPQHFGDGTRLSIL.

This clone has only a few counts. The gene calls are TRBV29-1 and TRBJ1-3; D call uncertain. CDR3 size: 12 residues. CDR1 is SQVTM and CDR2 is ANQGSEA in the germline V gene. Trimming took off 8 bases at V and 4 bases at J, with 12 bases between the two ends. The CDR3 DNA reads as TGCAGCCCTGATGAAGAGGGAAACACCATATATTTT. Translating gives CSPDEEGNTIYF.

This clone was seen just once. This rearrangement joins TRBV7-2 to TRBJ2-5, with TRBD2 identical over 9 bases. Germline values: CDR1 SGHTA, CDR2 FQGNSA. The CDR3 is 13 amino acids. The trim removed 5 bases at V and 5 bases at J, leaving 3 bases unmatched. DNA of the CDR3: TGTGCCAGCAGCGATGGGACTAGCGAGACCCAGTACTTC. Its protein is CASSDGTSETQYF.

The rearrangement uses TRBV6-5 and TRBJ2-5; TRBD2 might be the D (6 bases). CDR3 length equals 14 residues. V shed 2 bases and J shed 1 base, with 8 bases lying between them. Per germline, CDR1 MNHEY and CDR2 SVGAGI. The CDR3 coding sequence is TGTGCCAGCAGTTACGGGACTTCCCAAGAGACCCAGTACTTC. Translated, it gives CASSYGTSQETQYF.

The chain employs TRBV7-3 and TRBJ1-1, with D perhaps matching TRBD1 (6 bases). V shed 3 bases and J shed 2 bases, with 10 bases lying between them. The CDR3 length is 14 residues. Germline-derived CDR1 and CDR2 are SGHTA and FQGTGA. The CDR3 spells CASSLTGDNTEAFF. In DNA, the CDR3 is TGTGCCAGCAGCTTGACAGGAGACAACACTGAAGCTTTCTTT. Full variable domain (missing parts from reference TRBV7-3 and TRBJ1-1): GAGVSQTPSNKVTEKGKYVELRCDPISGHTALYWYRQSLGQGPEFLIYFQGTGAADDSGLPNDRFFAVRPEGSVSTLKIQRTERGDSAVYLCASSLTGDNTEAFFGQGTRLTVV.

This clone has more than one count but fewer than ten. The chain has TRBV7-3 and TRBJ2-5, with 9 bases that match TRBD2. V trimming: 4 bases; J trimming: 5 bases; junction bases outside the gene matches: 5. CDR1 is SGHTA, CDR2 FQGTGA, per germline. The CDR3 totals 14 residues. CDR3: CASSSGGRVETQYF. The CDR3 region has the DNA TGTGCCAGCAGCTCGGGCGGGAGGGTTGAGACCCAGTACTTC.

This sequence joins TRBV2 and TRBJ2-2; maybe TRBD1 (6 bases). The CDR3 consists of 16 residues. Germline CDR1 reads SNHLY; CDR2 reads FYNNEI. V gave up 7 bases and J gave up 2 bases, with 17 bases separating them. The CDR3 nucleotides are TGTGCCAGCAATATTAGAGGACAGTCTAACACCGGGGAGCTGTTTTTT. Its protein is CASNIRGQSNTGELFF.

This rearrangement joins TRBV9 to TRBJ2-1, with 11 bases that match TRBD2. This CDR3 contains 20 residues. The trim removed 3 bases at V and 0 bases at J, leaving 14 bases unmatched. CDR1 is SGDLS, CDR2 YYNGEE, per germline. CDR3 amino acids: CASSGQTSGANPGSYNEQFF. For the CDR3, the DNA is TGTGCCAGCAGCGGGCAGACTAGCGGGGCTAACCCCGGCTCCTACAATGAGCAGTTCTTC. The full variable domain, rest sourced from reference TRBV9 and TRBJ2-1, is DSGVTQTPKHLITATGQRVTLRCSPRSGDLSVYWYQQSLDQGLQFLIQYYNGEERAKGNILERFSAQQFPDLHSELNLSSLELGDSALYFCASSGQTSGANPGSYNEQFFGPGTRLTVL.

V gene TRBV10-2 combines with J gene TRBJ1-4; TRBD1 matches 8 bases. Germline V gives CDR1 WSHSY, CDR2 SAAADI. V lost 6 bases and J lost 7; bases outside the gene matches: 4. The CDR3 has 13 amino acids. The CDR3 region has the DNA TGCGCCAGCAGCCCCGACAGGGGTGAAAAACTGTTTTTT. It is translated as CASSPDRGEKLFF.

This chain connects TRBV7-2 to TRBJ2-1; 9 bases are shared with TRBD2. Germline CDR1 SGHTA, CDR2 FQGNSA. The trim removed 5 bases at V and 7 bases at J, leaving 18 bases unmatched. CDR3 length: 18 amino acids. The DNA of the CDR3 is TGTGCCAGCAGCCCAAAGGAGGGCCTAGCGGGGAGGGGGAATGAGCAGTTCTTC. Translated: CASSPKEGLAGRGNEQFF.

The V and J genes are TRBV7-6 and TRBJ1-2; D not resolved. The CDR3 is made up of 16 amino acids. The germline gives CDR1 SGHVS, CDR2 FNYEAQ. Trimming left V 5 bases short and J 1 base short, with 17 bases between. CDR3 residues: CASSPYQAGVNYGYTF. The CDR3 DNA reads TGTGCCAGCAGCCCGTACCAGGCGGGTGTTAACTATGGCTACACCTTC. The complete variable domain, with remaining parts taken from reference TRBV7-6 and TRBJ1-2, reads GAGVSQSPRYKVTKRGQDVALRCDPISGHVSLYWYRQALGQGPEFLTYFNYEAQQDKSGLPNDRFSAERPEGSISTLTIQRTEQRDSAMYRCASSPYQAGVNYGYTFGSGTRLTVV.

V gene TRBV28 combines with J gene TRBJ2-7; perhaps TRBD2 as D (6 bases). Trimming took 3 bases from V and 2 from J, leaving 8 bases between them. Germline assignment: CDR1 MDHEN and CDR2 SYDVKM. The CDR3 spans 13 residues. The CDR3, as DNA: TGTGCCAGCAGTTTCGGGAGAACCTACGAGCAGTACTTC. Protein: CASSFGRTYEQYF.

In this sample, this clone turned up once. The chain recombines TRBV11-2 with TRBJ2-2; 10 bases are a match to TRBD1. J lost 1 base, V lost 4 bases, and 6 bases had no gene match. Looked up from germline, CDR1 is SGHAT and CDR2 is FQNNGV. The CDR3 length is 17 residues. The CDR3 spells CASSSRQGAGNTGELFF. The CDR3 bases are TGTGCCAGCAGCTCCCGACAGGGGGCAGGGAACACCGGGGAGCTGTTTTTT.

V and J are TRBV5-4 and TRBJ2-2; TRBD1 is a possible D gene (6 bases). Germline loops: CDR1 SGHNT, CDR2 YYREEE (reference sequence). The CDR3 has 16 residues. V lost 7 bases to trimming and J lost 2 bases, with 18 bases between them. In DNA form, the CDR3 reads TGTGCCAGCGCCGACTGGGGGCTCTTAAACACCGGGGAGCTGTTTTTT. Translating gives CASADWGLLNTGELFF.

The chain couples TRBV12-2 to TRBJ2-7; the table's D call TRBD1 went unverified against the DNA. TRBV12-2 is recorded as a pseudogene. CDR3 length: 17 residues. The CDR3 reads CASRLGNGTGVRYEQYF. The CDR3 nucleotides are TGTGCAAGTCGCTTAGGAAATGGGACAGGGGTCAGGTACGAGCAGTACTTC.

CDR3 residues: CASSLSYLTGSSGNTIYF. The CDR3 region has the DNA TGTGCCAGCAGCTTGAGTTATTTGACGGGGTCCTCTGGAAACACCATATATTTT. The chain recombines TRBV11-2 with TRBJ1-3, with D uncertain. Germline lookup yields CDR1 SGHAT and CDR2 FQNNGV. Trimming took 3 bases from V and 0 from J, leaving 18 bases between them. The CDR3 loop spans 18 amino acids.

V usage is TRBV30 and J usage is TRBJ1-5; 11 bases are shared with TRBD1. CDR1 is GTSNPN, CDR2 SVGIG, per germline (reference sequence). Germline trimming cut 2 bases from V and 1 base from J; bases unmatched to any gene: 7. CDR3 size: 17 residues. As DNA, the CDR3 is TGTGCCTGGAGTCTCCGGACAGGGGGCGAAAGCAATCAGCCCCAGCATTTT. This translates into CAWSLRTGGESNQPQHF. The full variable domain, its missing parts supplied by reference TRBV30 and TRBJ1-5, is SQTIHQWPATLVQPVGSPLSLECTVEGTSNPNLYWYRQAAGRGLQLLFYSVGIGQISSEVPQNLSASRPQDRQFILSSKKLLLSDSGFYLCAWSLRTGGESNQPQHFGDGTRLSIL.

This rearrangement joins TRBV29-1 to TRBJ2-4; 7 bases map to TRBD1. Germline loops: CDR1 SQVTM, CDR2 ANQGSEA. V lost 2 bases, J lost 7 bases, and 8 bases stayed unmatched. This CDR3 is 14 amino acids long. The CDR3 DNA follows: TGCAGCGTTGAAAGACAGGGAAGTAGGAACATTCAGTACTTC. Translating gives CSVERQGSRNIQYF.

The V and J genes are TRBV19 and TRBJ2-2; 8 nucleotides agree with TRBD1. Germline CDR1 reads LNHDA; CDR2 reads SQIVND (reference sequence). Trimming removed 6 bases from V and 7 bases from J; junction bases left unmatched: 10. The CDR3 runs to 15 residues. As DNA, the CDR3 is TGTGCCAGTAGAGAGGGTGGACAGGGTGTCGGGGAGCTGTTTTTT. As protein: CASREGGQGVGELFF.

This clone has at least ten counts. This rearrangement joins TRBV28 to TRBJ1-1; D is unclear. Germline V lookup: CDR1 MDHEN, CDR2 SYDVKM. The length of the CDR3 is 11 residues. The V gene lost 4 bases and the J gene lost 8 bases, with 8 bases spanning the gap. CDR3 amino acids: CASSSPREAFF. CDR3 sequence (DNA): TGTGCCAGCAGTTCCCCCCGGGAAGCTTTCTTT.